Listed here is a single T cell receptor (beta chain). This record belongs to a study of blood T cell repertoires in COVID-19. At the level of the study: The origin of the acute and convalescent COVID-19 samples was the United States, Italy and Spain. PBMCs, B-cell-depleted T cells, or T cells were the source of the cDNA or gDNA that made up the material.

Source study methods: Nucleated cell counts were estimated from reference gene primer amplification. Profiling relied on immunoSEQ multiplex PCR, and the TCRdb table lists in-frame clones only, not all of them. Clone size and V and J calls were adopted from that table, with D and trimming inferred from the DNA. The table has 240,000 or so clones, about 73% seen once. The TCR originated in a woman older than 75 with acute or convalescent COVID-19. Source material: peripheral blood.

The CDR3 is CASSPTGGRGYEQYF. For the CDR3, the DNA is TGTGCCAGCAGTCCTACCGGCGGGAGGGGCTACGAGCAGTACTTC. The chain links TRBV28 to TRBJ2-7; the match to TRBD2 covers 9 bases. The germline V gene encodes CDR1 MDHEN and CDR2 SYDVKM. J gave up 3 bases and V 5 bases, and 8 bases lay outside the gene matches. CDR3 length: 15 residues. Filled out from reference TRBV28 and TRBJ2-7, the complete variable domain reads DVKVTQSSRYLVKRTGEKVFLECVQDMDHENMFWYRQDPGLGLRLIYFSYDVKMKEKGDIPEGYSVSREKKERFSLILESASTNQTSMYLCASSPTGGRGYEQYFGPGTRLTVT.